This T cell receptor (beta chain) was observed in a study of breast tumors, draining lymph nodes, adjacent tissues. CDR1 and CDR2 from the germline V gene are GTSNPN and SVGIG (reference sequence). V gave up 5 bases and J gave up 4 bases, with 18 bases separating them. The CDR3 covers 15 residues. For this clonotype: Antigen: not known.

Study results and caveats: The data were judged consistent with most tumor T cells coming from lymph node and expanding in tumor.

Samples came from axillary lymph nodes draining the breast cancer. Via MiXCR, TCRdb re-called the multiplex PCR reads, giving one row per CDR3 protein. The sample contains about 230,000 distinct CDR3 sequences, 32% of which appear only once. The sample taken for sequencing was axillary lymph node tissue. The chain links TRBV30 to TRBJ2-4; D unclear. This TCR derives from a female donor with breast cancer. Some clones in this sample may be carry-over from other donors' samples. The CDR3 here is CAWELKAGVKNIQYF. The CDR3 nucleotides are TGTGCCTGGGAACTTAAGGCAGGAGTAAAAAACATTCAGTACTTC.